Listed below are T cell receptor beta chains from one sample, sequenced in a study of follicular helper T cells after annual influenza vaccination. Method: immunoSEQ multiplex PCR; TCRdb's copy keeps in-frame clones and lacks some. The sample carries some 850 clones, roughly four fifths recorded once. Here the sequenced sample was CXCR5+ CD38+ circulating T follicular helper cells from blood, taken 7 days after influenza vaccination. All receptors derive from an adult who received the influenza vaccine. Each CDR3 is given with its conserved first and last residue. Each record gives: V gene, J gene, CDR3 length, clone size, D gene, CDR3 DNA, CDR3 protein. D genes are given only for firm matches. Clone size is not always given. Where it is, it says once, few, many or a class for expanded clones.

v_call: TRBV9; j_call: TRBJ2-3; cdr3_length: 12; clone_size: few; d_call: .; cdr3_nt: TGTGCCAGCTCCTGGGTCACAGATACGCAGTATTTT; cdr3_aa: CASSWVTDTQYF
v_call: TRBV4-3; j_call: TRBJ1-6; cdr3_length: 21; clone_size: .; d_call: TRBD1; cdr3_nt: TGCGCCAGCAGCCAAGATTGGGGGGCAGGGGGCGTTATCCCCTATAATTCACCCCTCCACTTT; cdr3_aa: CASSQDWGAGGVIPYNSPLHF
v_call: TRBV7-9; j_call: TRBJ2-3; cdr3_length: 16; clone_size: once; d_call: TRBD2; cdr3_nt: TGTGCCAGCAGCTGGGCTAGCGGGGGGGTGACAGATACGCAGTATTTT; cdr3_aa: CASSWASGGVTDTQYF
v_call: TRBV7-7; j_call: TRBJ2-2; cdr3_length: 15; clone_size: .; d_call: .; cdr3_nt: TGTGCCAGCAGCGAAGTAGTACATTCCACCGGGGAGCTGTTTTTT; cdr3_aa: CASSEVVHSTGELFF
v_call: TRBV7-2; j_call: TRBJ1-2; cdr3_length: 15; clone_size: .; d_call: .; cdr3_nt: TGTGCCAGCAGCCCACGGACAGCCGCAGGCTATGGCTACACCTTC; cdr3_aa: CASSPRTAAGYGYTF
v_call: TRBV5-6; j_call: TRBJ1-1; cdr3_length: 14; clone_size: .; d_call: TRBD1; cdr3_nt: TGTGCCAGCAGCGGGGACAGGGCCAACACTGAAGCTTTCTTT; cdr3_aa: CASSGDRANTEAFF
v_call: TRBV18; j_call: TRBJ2-2; cdr3_length: 15; clone_size: .; d_call: .; cdr3_nt: TGTGCCAGCTCACCGCAGACAGCTAACACCGGGGAGCTGTTTTTT; cdr3_aa: CASSPQTANTGELFF
v_call: TRBV6-6; j_call: TRBJ1-2; cdr3_length: 13; clone_size: .; d_call: TRBD1; cdr3_nt: TGTGCCAGCACCTCGGGGACAGGCGGAGGCTACACCTTC; cdr3_aa: CASTSGTGGGYTF
v_call: TRBV7-2; j_call: TRBJ2-3; cdr3_length: 16; clone_size: once; d_call: TRBD2; cdr3_nt: TGTGCCAGCAGCTTAAGCGGGGGCCGTTACACAGATACGCAGTATTTT; cdr3_aa: CASSLSGGRYTDTQYF
v_call: TRBV19; j_call: TRBJ2-7; cdr3_length: 13; clone_size: .; d_call: .; cdr3_nt: TGTGCCAGTAATAATGTGGGGACTTACGAGCAGTACTTC; cdr3_aa: CASNNVGTYEQYF
v_call: TRBV7-2; j_call: TRBJ2-7; cdr3_length: 16; clone_size: few; d_call: .; cdr3_nt: TGTGCCAGCAGCTCCTCGGCGGGCGGGGGCCCCTACGAGCAGTACTTC; cdr3_aa: CASSSSAGGGPYEQYF
v_call: TRBV7-2; j_call: TRBJ2-7; cdr3_length: 13; clone_size: .; d_call: .; cdr3_nt: TGTGCCAGCAGCTTAGAGAGCTCCTACGAGCAGTACTTC; cdr3_aa: CASSLESSYEQYF
v_call: TRBV21-1; j_call: TRBJ1-1; cdr3_length: 14; clone_size: .; d_call: .; cdr3_nt: TGTGCCAGCAGCAAGACAGGGGGCAGCTCTGAAGCTTTCTTT; cdr3_aa: CASSKTGGSSEAFF
v_call: TRBV9; j_call: TRBJ2-7; cdr3_length: 15; clone_size: once; d_call: .; cdr3_nt: TGTGCCAGCAGCGTAGCTCTTGGATTTCCCTACGAGCAGTACTTC; cdr3_aa: CASSVALGFPYEQYF
v_call: TRBV18; j_call: TRBJ2-7; cdr3_length: 12; clone_size: .; d_call: .; cdr3_nt: TGTGCCAGCTCACCAATGGGCTACGAGCAGTACTTC; cdr3_aa: CASSPMGYEQYF
v_call: TRBV7-6; j_call: TRBJ2-1; cdr3_length: 22; clone_size: .; d_call: TRBD2; cdr3_nt: TGTGCCAGCAGCTCCTACATTCGGGGACTAGCGGGAATGTTCCCGGCTTACAATGAGCAGTTCTTC; cdr3_aa: CASSSYIRGLAGMFPAYNEQFF
v_call: TRBV30; j_call: TRBJ1-6; cdr3_length: 14; clone_size: once; d_call: .; cdr3_nt: TGTGCCTGGAGTGTACACAGTCCGAATTCACCCCTCCACTTT; cdr3_aa: CAWSVHSPNSPLHF
v_call: TRBV29-1; j_call: TRBJ2-3; cdr3_length: 14; clone_size: .; d_call: TRBD1; cdr3_nt: TGCAGCGTTGGGACAGGGGGAGGGACAGATACGCAGTATTTT; cdr3_aa: CSVGTGGGTDTQYF
v_call: TRBV9; j_call: TRBJ2-3; cdr3_length: 15; clone_size: .; d_call: TRBD2; cdr3_nt: TGTGCCAGCAGCTTGTACGGGGGGGCAGAGGATACGCAGTATTTT; cdr3_aa: CASSLYGGAEDTQYF
v_call: TRBV6-4; j_call: TRBJ2-6; cdr3_length: 19; clone_size: .; d_call: .; cdr3_nt: TGTGCCAGCAGTAGGAGATGCTCACACGACAAAAGTCGGGCCAACGTCCTGACTTTC; cdr3_aa: CASSRRCSHDKSRANVLTF
v_call: TRBV5-1; j_call: TRBJ1-1; cdr3_length: 13; clone_size: few; d_call: .; cdr3_nt: TGCGCCAGCAGCTTGGTATCGAACACTGAAGCTTTCTTT; cdr3_aa: CASSLVSNTEAFF
v_call: TRBV5-4; j_call: TRBJ2-7; cdr3_length: 10; clone_size: .; d_call: .; cdr3_nt: TGTGCCAGCAGACCCTACGAGCAGTACTTC; cdr3_aa: CASRPYEQYF
v_call: TRBV11-2; j_call: TRBJ1-4; cdr3_length: 14; clone_size: .; d_call: .; cdr3_nt: TGTGCCAGCAGCGAGATGGTCGGGGATGAAAAACTGTTTTTT; cdr3_aa: CASSEMVGDEKLFF
v_call: TRBV19; j_call: TRBJ2-1; cdr3_length: 12; clone_size: .; d_call: .; cdr3_nt: TGTGCCAGTAGTATCAGGGTGGGTGAGCAGTTCTTC; cdr3_aa: CASSIRVGEQFF
v_call: TRBV7-9; j_call: TRBJ1-2; cdr3_length: 15; clone_size: .; d_call: .; cdr3_nt: TGTGCCAGCAGCTTACTATTAGGTCCTGTTTATGGCTACACCTTC; cdr3_aa: CASSLLLGPVYGYTF
v_call: TRBV6-1; j_call: TRBJ2-6; cdr3_length: 16; clone_size: once; d_call: .; cdr3_nt: TGTGCCAGCAGTGTGGGGGGCTCCTCTGGGGCCAACGTCCTGACTTTC; cdr3_aa: CASSVGGSSGANVLTF
v_call: TRBV2; j_call: TRBJ1-2; cdr3_length: 12; clone_size: few; d_call: TRBD1; cdr3_nt: TGTGCCAGCAGTAGACAGGGAGGCGGCTACACCTTC; cdr3_aa: CASSRQGGGYTF
v_call: TRBV2; j_call: TRBJ2-7; cdr3_length: 11; clone_size: .; d_call: .; cdr3_nt: TGTGCCAGCAGTTACTCCTACGAGCAGTACTTC; cdr3_aa: CASSYSYEQYF
v_call: TRBV19; j_call: TRBJ2-1; cdr3_length: 18; clone_size: .; d_call: .; cdr3_nt: TGTGCCAGTAGTCCCCCGCTCCATCGGGGGCAGGGATACAATGAGCAGTTCTTC; cdr3_aa: CASSPPLHRGQGYNEQFF
v_call: TRBV18; j_call: TRBJ2-7; cdr3_length: 12; clone_size: .; d_call: .; cdr3_nt: TGTGCCAGCTCACCACTGGGTTACGAGCAATACTTC; cdr3_aa: CASSPLGYEQYF
v_call: TRBV21-1; j_call: TRBJ2-2; cdr3_length: 14; clone_size: .; d_call: .; cdr3_nt: TGTGCCAGCAGCAAATTAACCAACACCGGGGAGCTGTTTTTT; cdr3_aa: CASSKLTNTGELFF
v_call: TRBV18; j_call: TRBJ2-3; cdr3_length: 16; clone_size: .; d_call: .; cdr3_nt: TGTGCCAGCTCACCACCGGCTAGCAGCAACACGGATACGCAGTATTTT; cdr3_aa: CASSPPASSNTDTQYF
v_call: TRBV28; j_call: TRBJ1-1; cdr3_length: 15; clone_size: once; d_call: .; cdr3_nt: TGTGCCAGCAGTTTATCTGGATATCGGATCTCCGAAGCTTTCTTT; cdr3_aa: CASSLSGYRISEAFF
v_call: TRBV7-7; j_call: TRBJ2-7; cdr3_length: 13; clone_size: .; d_call: .; cdr3_nt: TGTGCCAGCAGCTTAGATAGGGGCTACGAGCAGTACTTC; cdr3_aa: CASSLDRGYEQYF
v_call: TRBV7-2; j_call: TRBJ1-1; cdr3_length: 16; clone_size: few; d_call: TRBD1; cdr3_nt: TGTGCCAGCAGCTACGACAGGGGAGACGAGGGCACTGAAGCTTTCTTT; cdr3_aa: CASSYDRGDEGTEAFF
v_call: TRBV15; j_call: TRBJ2-7; cdr3_length: 14; clone_size: few; d_call: TRBD1; cdr3_nt: TGTGCCACCAGTCCCGGGGACAGGATCTACGAGCAGTACTTC; cdr3_aa: CATSPGDRIYEQYF
v_call: TRBV7-7; j_call: TRBJ2-6; cdr3_length: 19; clone_size: .; d_call: .; cdr3_nt: TGTGCCAGCAGCCAAGTTGTTAAGTTGCCACAAAGTCGGGCCAACGTCCTGACTTTC; cdr3_aa: CASSQVVKLPQSRANVLTF
v_call: TRBV6-5; j_call: TRBJ1-1; cdr3_length: 15; clone_size: .; d_call: TRBD1; cdr3_nt: TGTGCCAACAGTTACAGGGGGGCCGGGGACACTGAAGCTTTCTTT; cdr3_aa: CANSYRGAGDTEAFF
v_call: TRBV2; j_call: TRBJ2-2; cdr3_length: 14; clone_size: .; d_call: .; cdr3_nt: TGTGCCAGCAACCAAATGCAGGAAGTCGGGGAGCTGTTTTTT; cdr3_aa: CASNQMQEVGELFF
v_call: TRBV27; j_call: TRBJ2-5; cdr3_length: 15; clone_size: .; d_call: .; cdr3_nt: TGTGCCAGCAGTTTTCGGGACAAAGTCGGCGAGACCCAGTACTTC; cdr3_aa: CASSFRDKVGETQYF
v_call: TRBV11-3; j_call: TRBJ2-3; cdr3_length: 16; clone_size: once; d_call: .; cdr3_nt: TGTGCCAGCAGCTCTCCCCGGGGCAGCCTCACAGATACGCAGTATTTT; cdr3_aa: CASSSPRGSLTDTQYF
v_call: TRBV25-1; j_call: TRBJ2-7; cdr3_length: 13; clone_size: .; d_call: TRBD1; cdr3_nt: TGTGCCAGCAGTGGGGGACAGGTCTACGAGCAGTACTTC; cdr3_aa: CASSGGQVYEQYF
v_call: TRBV28; j_call: TRBJ1-5; cdr3_length: 13; clone_size: .; d_call: .; cdr3_nt: TGTGCCAGCAGTTTAACAAGCAATCAGCCCCAGCATTTT; cdr3_aa: CASSLTSNQPQHF
v_call: TRBV5-8; j_call: TRBJ2-6; cdr3_length: 14; clone_size: .; d_call: .; cdr3_nt: TGTGCCAGCAGCCGGGGATCTGGGGCCAACGTCCTGACTTTC; cdr3_aa: CASSRGSGANVLTF
v_call: TRBV6-1; j_call: TRBJ1-2; cdr3_length: 14; clone_size: .; d_call: .; cdr3_nt: TGTGCCGGTAGCCGGGGGGTGTGGGACTATGGCTACACCTTC; cdr3_aa: CAGSRGVWDYGYTF
v_call: TRBV6-5; j_call: TRBJ1-4; cdr3_length: 15; clone_size: .; d_call: .; cdr3_nt: TGTGCCAGCAGTTACTCAACGCTCCAGGGAGAAAAACTGTTTTTT; cdr3_aa: CASSYSTLQGEKLFF
v_call: TRBV5-6; j_call: TRBJ2-3; cdr3_length: 14; clone_size: once; d_call: .; cdr3_nt: TGTGCCAGCAGCTTGGCGTCTAGCACAGATACGCAGTATTTT; cdr3_aa: CASSLASSTDTQYF
v_call: TRBV6-5; j_call: TRBJ2-3; cdr3_length: 14; clone_size: .; d_call: TRBD2; cdr3_nt: TGTGCCAGCACCCCGGGACTAGCGTCAGATACGCAGTATTTT; cdr3_aa: CASTPGLASDTQYF
v_call: TRBV5-1; j_call: TRBJ1-2; cdr3_length: 15; clone_size: few; d_call: TRBD1; cdr3_nt: TGCGCCAGCAGCTGGACCGGGACAGCCTTCGAGGGCTACACCTTC; cdr3_aa: CASSWTGTAFEGYTF
v_call: TRBV19; j_call: TRBJ1-5; cdr3_length: 14; clone_size: few; d_call: .; cdr3_nt: TGTGCCAGTAGTGTGGGACCCCGCAATCAGCCCCAGCATTTT; cdr3_aa: CASSVGPRNQPQHF
v_call: TRBV19; j_call: TRBJ1-5; cdr3_length: 15; clone_size: .; d_call: TRBD1; cdr3_nt: TGTGCCAGTAGTAGGACAGGGGGCCCTAATCAGCCCCAGCATTTT; cdr3_aa: CASSRTGGPNQPQHF
v_call: TRBV10-1; j_call: TRBJ1-1; cdr3_length: 14; clone_size: .; d_call: TRBD1; cdr3_nt: TGCGCCAGCAGTGAGTCGACGGACAGGGGGGAAGCTTTCTTT; cdr3_aa: CASSESTDRGEAFF
v_call: TRBV5-1; j_call: TRBJ2-1; cdr3_length: 16; clone_size: .; d_call: .; cdr3_nt: TGCGCCAGCAGCTTGGGGGCGGGGAACTTTGAAAATGAGCAGTTCTTC; cdr3_aa: CASSLGAGNFENEQFF